Shown below are 32 T cell receptor beta chains from a single sample sequenced in a study of shared clonotypes between healthy human individuals (TCRdb year 2020). Library generation was performed with the immunoSEQ multiplex PCR assay. TCRdb mirrors the immuneACCESS table, restricted to in-frame sequences. Some clones are absent from its copies; in checked studies, under half trace to an unresolved V gene, and the reason for the others is unknown. This sample comprises some 2.3 million clones, over 85% of them detected only once. About 0.37% of the sample goes to the ten largest clones. The specimen sequenced was naive CD4+ T cells from PBMCs. Taken with the paper, the label for cell subset or site translates to: CD45RA+ positively selected. The receptors come from a man younger than 30 in good health. Some clones in this sample may be carry-over from other donors' samples.

The J gene is TRBJ1-3, the V gene TRBV28; no reliable D call. Germline lookup yields CDR1 MDHEN and CDR2 SYDVKM. The germline V and J ends were trimmed by 3 bases and 0 bases, with 12 bases remaining between them. The CDR3 length is 16 residues. For the CDR3, the DNA is TGTGCCAGCAGTTTCTCCGACGGCTACTCTGGAAACACCATATATTTT. It translates to CASSFSDGYSGNTIYF.

The chain joins TRBV29-1 to TRBJ2-1, with D perhaps matching TRBD1 or TRBD2 (6 bases each). The CDR3 runs to 14 residues. Germline CDR1 SQVTM, CDR2 ANQGSEA. The V end was cut by 6 bases, the J end by 3 bases, with 15 bases between. In nucleotides, the CDR3 is TGCAGCGTCCCCTCCCGGGGGCACTACAATGAGCAGTTCTTC. This sequence encodes CSVPSRGHYNEQFF.

This rearrangement joins TRBV21-1 to TRBJ1-4; TRBD1 is the table's D call and was not checked against the DNA. TRBV21-1 is given as a pseudogene. The CDR3 contains 15 residues. The chain's CDR3 is CASSKFPGGEEKLFF. The CDR3 DNA follows: TGTGCCAGCAGCAAATTTCCAGGGGGTGAGGAAAAACTGTTTTTT.

J is TRBJ2-5 and V is TRBV5-1; D may correspond to TRBD1 or TRBD2 (5 bases each). CDR1 and CDR2 from the germline V gene are SGHRS and YFSETQ. The CDR3 spans 14 residues. Trimming cost V 0 bases and J 4 bases, with 10 bases left between them. The CDR3 sequence is CASSLGDQRETQYF. CDR3 bases: TGCGCCAGCAGCTTGGGGGACCAGCGAGAGACCCAGTACTTC.

The rearrangement links TRBV5-1 to TRBJ2-7, with 10 bases identical to TRBD2. This CDR3 spans 13 amino acids. The germline V gene encodes CDR1 SGHRS and CDR2 YFSETQ. V lost 4 bases, J lost 6 bases, and 4 bases stayed unmatched. CDR3 sequence: CASSITSGTEQYF. The CDR3 DNA reads as TGCGCCAGCAGCATAACTAGCGGGACCGAGCAGTACTTC.

J is TRBJ2-7 and V is TRBV25-1; either TRBD1 or TRBD2 may supply D (6 bases each). Trimming left V 4 bases short and J 6 bases short, with 19 bases between. CDR3 length: 15 amino acids. Germline V gene lookup returns CDR1 MGHDK and CDR2 SYGVNS. CDR3 sequence (DNA): TGTGCCAGCAGTGGTGGAGGGGGTTTAGCTGCCGAGCAGTACTTC. It specifies CASSGGGGLAAEQYF.

The chain employs TRBV6-5 and TRBJ2-7; a possible D gene is TRBD1 (6 bases). Germline lookup yields CDR1 MNHEY and CDR2 SVGAGI. The CDR3 loop spans 13 amino acids. The V end lost 2 bases, the J end lost 7 bases, and 12 bases lay between the germline ends. The CDR3 loop reads CASSYDRSEEQYF. CDR3 sequence (DNA): TGTGCCAGCAGTTACGACAGGTCCGAAGAGCAGTACTTC.

The rearrangement uses TRBV28 and TRBJ1-5; a possible D gene is TRBD1 (6 bases). Trimming left V 7 bases short and J 3 bases short, with 22 bases between. The CDR3 contains 17 residues. Germline V gene data show CDR1 as MDHEN and CDR2 as SYDVKM. DNA for the CDR3: TGTGCCAGCATCCCGCCGGGGGGGCGAGGAGCCAATCAGCCCCAGCATTTT. Translation gives CASIPPGGRGANQPQHF.

V and J are TRBV6-5 and TRBJ2-3, with TRBD2 matching over 8 bases. The CDR3 covers 14 residues. Germline-derived CDR1 and CDR2 are MNHEY and SVGAGI. V dropped 5 bases and J dropped 5; count of bases not matched to a gene: 6. CDR3 nucleotides: TGTGCCAGCAGTACGGGAGGGTCTGGAGATACGCAGTATTTT. Protein sequence: CASSTGGSGDTQYF.

The chain has TRBV4-1 and TRBJ2-4, with TRBD2 identical over 11 bases. The CDR3 contains 16 residues. Germline V gene lookup returns CDR1 MGHRA and CDR2 YSYEKL. Losses at the gene ends were 1 base for V and 5 bases for J; bases not matched to a gene: 4. In DNA, the CDR3 is TGCGCCAGCAGCCAAGGGAGACTAGCGGGACAAAACATTCAGTACTTC. Protein sequence: CASSQGRLAGQNIQYF.

V usage is TRBV18 and J usage is TRBJ2-1, with 16 bases that match TRBD2. Germline V gene lookup returns CDR1 KGHSH and CDR2 LQKENI. The length of the CDR3 is 17 residues. Trimming removed 3 bases from V and 6 bases from J; junction bases left unmatched: 5. CDR3 nucleotides: TGTGCCAGCTCACCGGGACTAGCGGGAGGGCCTTCCAATGAGCAGTTCTTC. Its translation: CASSPGLAGGPSNEQFF. The complete variable domain, with remaining parts taken from reference TRBV18 and TRBJ2-1, reads NAGVMQNPRHLVRRRGQEARLRCSPMKGHSHVYWYRQLPEEGLKFMVYLQKENIIDESGMPKERFSAEFPKEGPSILRIQQVVRGDSAAYFCASSPGLAGGPSNEQFFGPGTRLTVL.

The rearrangement joins TRBV15 to TRBJ1-1, with 9 positions matching TRBD1. There are 15 residues in the CDR3. With V trimmed by 4 bases and J by 1 base, 4 bases remained unmatched. The germline V gene encodes CDR1 LNHNV and CDR2 YYDKDF (reference sequence). The CDR3 sequence is CATSTRTGANTEAFF. CDR3 sequence (DNA): TGTGCCACCAGCACCCGGACAGGGGCGAACACTGAAGCTTTCTTT.

The chain is built from TRBV5-1 and TRBJ2-7, with 8 bases identical to TRBD1. J was trimmed by 7 bases and V by 9 bases; bases with no gene match: 12. The CDR3 loop spans 13 amino acids. The germline CDR1 and CDR2 sequences are SGHRS and YFSETQ. This CDR3 is CATRNQGAGEQYF. CDR3 DNA sequence: TGCGCCACCCGAAACCAGGGGGCTGGGGAGCAGTACTTC.

The chain is built from TRBV28 and TRBJ1-3, with D possibly being TRBD1 (5 bases). CDR3 length equals 13 residues. V was clipped by 3 bases and J by 7 bases, with 10 bases between them. Germline CDR1 is MDHEN and CDR2 is SYDVKM. In nucleotides, the CDR3 is TGTGCCAGCAGTTTGGTAGGGGCCAACACCATATATTTT. Translated, it gives CASSLVGANTIYF.

The chain combines TRBV27 with TRBJ2-7, with 12 positions matching TRBD2. The V gene's germline CDR1 is MNHEY and CDR2 SMNVEV (reference sequence). The CDR3 length is 17 residues. V was pared by 6 bases and J by 1 base, with 10 bases of the junction left unmatched. CDR3 bases: TGTGCCAGCAGCTCGACTAGCGGGAGTCTTTTTTCCTACGAGCAGTACTTC. It encodes CASSSTSGSLFSYEQYF.

Worth noting for this clone: Other DNA sequences in this specimen translate into the identical CDR3. The V and J genes are TRBV5-5 and TRBJ1-2, with D uncertain. Trimming left V 0 bases short and J 8 bases short, with 8 bases between. Germline CDR1 is SGHKS and CDR2 is YYEKEE (reference sequence). The CDR3 extends over 12 amino acids. CDR3 sequence (DNA): TGTGCCAGCAGCTTGGCGGGTGGGGGCTACACCTTC. This sequence encodes CASSLAGGGYTF.

In nucleotides, the CDR3 is TGCGCCAGCAGCTTGACCCCCGCAGCGGGAGCCCGACTTATCCAAGAGACCCAGTACTTC. Translated: CASSLTPAAGARLIQETQYF. V gene TRBV5-1 combines with J gene TRBJ2-5; TRBD2 matches 8 bases. This CDR3 has 20 residues. CDR1 is SGHRS and CDR2 is YFSETQ in the germline V gene. Trimming removed 1 base from V and 1 base from J; junction bases left unmatched: 18.

This chain connects TRBV28 to TRBJ1-5, with TRBD1 identical over 8 bases. Per the germline V gene, CDR1 is MDHEN and CDR2 is SYDVKM. The CDR3 runs to 14 residues. The V segment lost 5 bases and the J segment 7 bases; nucleotides outside the gene matches: 7. CDR3: CASSPTGARQPQHF. The CDR3 DNA is TGTGCCAGCAGTCCGACAGGGGCGAGACAGCCCCAGCATTTT.

The chain combines TRBV11-2 with TRBJ2-3; D unclear. The CDR3 has 11 amino acids. CDR1 is SGHAT and CDR2 is FQNNGV in the germline V gene. V dropped 6 bases and J dropped 6 bases, with 7 bases sitting between them. The CDR3 spells CASSPTDTQYF. DNA for the CDR3: TGTGCCAGCAGTCCCACGGATACGCAGTATTTT.

The chain couples TRBV15 to TRBJ2-7; D remains ambiguous. Trimming took 0 bases from V and 9 from J, leaving 9 bases between them. The CDR3 is made up of 12 amino acids. Germline-derived CDR1 and CDR2 are LNHNV and YYDKDF (reference sequence). In nucleotides, the CDR3 is TGTGCCACCAGCAGAGATGAGGCCCCGCAGTACTTC. The encoded protein is CATSRDEAPQYF.

This clone was detected once. A read error may account for a junction end that differs from germline. Other DNA sequences in the sample encode the same CDR3. The CDR3 is CSASGPNEQFF. CDR3 DNA: TGCAGCGCTAGCGGACCCAATGAGCAGTTCTTC. The J gene is TRBJ2-1, the V gene TRBV20-1, with 7 bases that match TRBD2. The length of the CDR3 is 11 residues. Germline values: CDR1 DFQATT, CDR2 SNEGSKA (reference sequence).

The chain is built from TRBV10-1 and TRBJ2-3; D gene ambiguous. V lost 5 bases to trimming and J lost 0 bases, with 9 bases between them. Germline assignment: CDR1 WNHNN and CDR2 SYGVQD (reference sequence). This CDR3 comprises 14 residues. CDR3 in amino acids: CASSTSRSTDTQYF. The CDR3 bases are TGCGCCAGCAGTACGTCCCGTAGCACAGATACGCAGTATTTT.

A single count supports this clone. V is TRBV2 and J is TRBJ1-3, with a possible D match to TRBD1 (6 bases). Between the trimmed V and J ends, which lost 6 bases and 0 bases, there was a span of 12 bases. CDR3 length equals 15 residues. CDR1 SNHLY and CDR2 FYNNEI come from the germline V gene. The CDR3 is CASRYTGTSGNTIYF. CDR3 nucleotides: TGTGCCAGCAGGTATACAGGGACCTCTGGAAACACCATATATTTT.

With regard to this clone: The same CDR3 also results from other DNA sequences found in this sample. The chain has TRBV28 and TRBJ1-3, with TRBD1 identical over 7 bases. The length of the CDR3 is 15 residues. CDR1 and CDR2 from the germline V gene are MDHEN and SYDVKM. V trimming: 2 bases; J trimming: 1 base; junction bases outside the gene matches: 2. The DNA of the CDR3 is TGTGCCAGCAGTTTAGCAGGGGGATCTGGAAACACCATATATTTT. Its translation: CASSLAGGSGNTIYF.

This clone came up a few times. The rearrangement joins TRBV5-5 to TRBJ1-5; no clear D. This CDR3 comprises 14 residues. V dropped 0 bases and J dropped 1 base, with 5 bases sitting between them. The V gene's germline CDR1 is SGHKS and CDR2 YYEKEE (reference sequence). The CDR3 nucleotides are TGTGCCAGCAGCTTGGGATCCAGCAATCAGCCCCAGCATTTT. This codes for CASSLGSSNQPQHF. The variable domain in full, with the rest retrieved from reference TRBV5-5 and TRBJ1-5, is DAGVTQSPTHLIKTRGQQVTLRCSPISGHKSVSWYQQVLGQGPQFIFQYYEKEERGRGNFPDRFSARQFPNYSSELNVNALLLGDSALYLCASSLGSSNQPQHFGDGTRLSIL.

The gene calls are TRBV7-9 and TRBJ2-6; 9 bases are shared with TRBD1. Germline CDR1 reads SEHNR; CDR2 reads FQNEAQ (reference sequence). Trimming removed 5 bases from V and 0 bases from J; junction bases left unmatched: 5. CDR3 length equals 17 residues. The CDR3 region has the DNA TGTGCCAGCAGCGCAGGACAGGGGACCTCTGGGGCCAACGTCCTGACTTTC. It codes for CASSAGQGTSGANVLTF.

The gene calls are TRBV19 and TRBJ1-2; D ambiguous. Germline CDR1 is LNHDA and CDR2 is SQIVND (reference sequence). The CDR3 loop spans 13 amino acids. V lost 1 base and J lost 0, with 3 bases in between. CDR3 sequence: CASSIGTNYGYTF. CDR3 coding DNA: TGTGCCAGTAGTATAGGGACTAACTATGGCTACACCTTC.

V is TRBV6-5 and J is TRBJ1-2; D is possibly TRBD1 (6 bases). Germline loops: CDR1 MNHEY, CDR2 SVGAGI. The CDR3 runs 13 residues. The ends were cut back, 6 bases at V and 7 bases at J, with 15 bases in the middle. CDR3 in DNA: TGTGCCAGCAGGGGGACCAGGGGAAGTGGCTACACCTTC. The encoded protein is CASRGTRGSGYTF.

The rearrangement links TRBV11-2 to TRBJ2-1; a weak D match, TRBD2 (6 bases). CDR3 length: 17 residues. V gave up 4 bases and J gave up 10 bases, with 26 bases separating them. Looked up from germline, CDR1 is SGHAT and CDR2 is FQNNGV. The CDR3, as DNA: TGTGCCAGCAGCTCCCGCCGGCGGGCGGGGTCGCTACAAGAGCAGTTCTTC. This sequence encodes CASSSRRRAGSLQEQFF.

This rearrangement joins TRBV6-5 to TRBJ2-1; D not resolved. This CDR3 spans 15 amino acids. From germline, CDR1 is MNHEY and CDR2 SVGAGI. The V end was cut by 6 bases, the J end by 0 bases, with 12 bases between. CDR3 sequence reads: CASSRTLLSYNEQFF. As DNA, the CDR3 is TGTGCCAGCAGCCGTACTCTCCTCTCCTACAATGAGCAGTTCTTC.

V is TRBV7-8 and J is TRBJ2-7; possibly TRBD2 for D (6 bases). Looked up from germline, CDR1 is SGHVS and CDR2 is FQNEAQ. V lost 6 bases and J lost 4, with 22 bases in between. This CDR3 has 16 residues. The CDR3 DNA sequence: TGTGCCAGCAGTCCGGACGTGGGAGACGGGGGATACGAGCAGTACTTC. Its protein is CASSPDVGDGGYEQYF.

A remark on this clone: In the same sample, other DNA sequences code for this CDR3. In DNA form, the CDR3 reads TGTGCCAGCAGTTACGGCGGGGGCCGTACTGAAGCTTTCTTT. It codes for CASSYGGGRTEAFF. The chain employs TRBV6-5 and TRBJ1-1, with D possibly being TRBD1 (6 bases). The CDR3 spans 14 residues. The germline CDR1 and CDR2 sequences are MNHEY and SVGAGI. V gave up 2 bases and J gave up 5 bases, with 12 bases separating them.